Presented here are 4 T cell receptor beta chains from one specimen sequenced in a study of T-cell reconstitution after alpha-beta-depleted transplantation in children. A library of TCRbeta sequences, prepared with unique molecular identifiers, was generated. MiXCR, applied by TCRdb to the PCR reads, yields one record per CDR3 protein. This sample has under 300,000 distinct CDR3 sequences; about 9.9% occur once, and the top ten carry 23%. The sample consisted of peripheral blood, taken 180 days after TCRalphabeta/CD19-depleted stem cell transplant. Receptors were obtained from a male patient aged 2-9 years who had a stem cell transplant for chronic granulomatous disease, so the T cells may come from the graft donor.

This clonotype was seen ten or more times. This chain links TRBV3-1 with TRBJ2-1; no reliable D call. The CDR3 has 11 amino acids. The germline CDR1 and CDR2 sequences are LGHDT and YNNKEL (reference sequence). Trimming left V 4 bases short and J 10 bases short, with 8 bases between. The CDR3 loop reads CASSRGPEQFF. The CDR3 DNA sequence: TGTGCCAGCAGCCGAGGACCGGAGCAGTTCTTC.

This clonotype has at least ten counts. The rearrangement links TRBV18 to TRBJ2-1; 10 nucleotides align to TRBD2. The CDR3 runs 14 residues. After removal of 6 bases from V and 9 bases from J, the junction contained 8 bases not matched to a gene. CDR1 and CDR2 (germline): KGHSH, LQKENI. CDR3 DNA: TGTGCCAGCTCTCCTAGCGGGGGAAGGAGTGAGCAGTTCTTC. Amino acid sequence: CASSPSGGRSEQFF.

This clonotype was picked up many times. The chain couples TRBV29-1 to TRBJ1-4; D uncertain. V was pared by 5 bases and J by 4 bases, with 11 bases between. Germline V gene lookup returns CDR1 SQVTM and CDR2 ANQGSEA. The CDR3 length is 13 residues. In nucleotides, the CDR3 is TGCAGCGTTCAAGGACGGCTTAATGAAAAACTGTTTTTT. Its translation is CSVQGRLNEKLFF.

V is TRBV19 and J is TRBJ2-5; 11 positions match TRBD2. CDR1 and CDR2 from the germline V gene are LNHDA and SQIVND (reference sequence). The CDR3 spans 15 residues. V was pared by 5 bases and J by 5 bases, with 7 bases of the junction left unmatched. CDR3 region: CASSSRLAGLETQYF. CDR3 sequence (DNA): TGTGCCAGTAGTTCTCGACTAGCGGGGTTGGAGACCCAGTACTTC.